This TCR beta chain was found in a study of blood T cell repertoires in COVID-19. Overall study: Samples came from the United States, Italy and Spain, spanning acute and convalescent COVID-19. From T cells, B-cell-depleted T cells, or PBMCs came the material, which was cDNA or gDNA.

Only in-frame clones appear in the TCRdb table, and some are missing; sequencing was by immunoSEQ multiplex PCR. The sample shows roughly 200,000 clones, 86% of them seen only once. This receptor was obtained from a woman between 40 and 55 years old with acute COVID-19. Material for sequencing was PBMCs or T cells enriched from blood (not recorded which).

CDR3 DNA: TGTGCCAGCAGTGAGCGGTTCCTACTACGGCATGAGCAGTTCTTC. Protein: CASSERFLLRHEQFF. The chain combines TRBV2 with TRBJ2-1, with D hard to call. The V gene lost 3 bases and the J gene lost 8 bases, with 17 bases spanning the gap. CDR1 and CDR2 from the germline V gene are SNHLY and FYNNEI. The CDR3 contains 15 residues.